This T cell receptor (beta chain) was identified during a study of glioma-infiltrating T cells after dendritic cell vaccination. As to time point: after dendritic cell vaccination, including at tumor progression/relapse. CDR1 and CDR2 (germline): MDHEN, SYDVKM. The junction had 18 bases not matched to a gene; V was cut back by 9 bases and J by 3 bases. The CDR3 covers 17 residues. Up to 2 ug genomic DNA was used for TCRB CDR3 amplification. Primers: 60 V beta forward and 13 J beta reverse. Sequenced by immunoSEQ multiplex PCR; TCRdb stores in-frame clones only, minus some. The data contain 91,000 or so clones, around 80% of them seen just once; the ten biggest clones take up about 5.5%.

The source of this sequence is a human donor with glioblastoma. The starting material was blood, obtained after dendritic cell vaccination. The rearrangement uses TRBV28 and TRBJ1-1, with TRBD1 identical over 8 bases. The CDR3: CASPPSLGTGRDTEAFF. The CDR3, as DNA: TGTGCCAGTCCGCCATCTCTGGGGACAGGAAGAGACACTGAAGCTTTCTTT.